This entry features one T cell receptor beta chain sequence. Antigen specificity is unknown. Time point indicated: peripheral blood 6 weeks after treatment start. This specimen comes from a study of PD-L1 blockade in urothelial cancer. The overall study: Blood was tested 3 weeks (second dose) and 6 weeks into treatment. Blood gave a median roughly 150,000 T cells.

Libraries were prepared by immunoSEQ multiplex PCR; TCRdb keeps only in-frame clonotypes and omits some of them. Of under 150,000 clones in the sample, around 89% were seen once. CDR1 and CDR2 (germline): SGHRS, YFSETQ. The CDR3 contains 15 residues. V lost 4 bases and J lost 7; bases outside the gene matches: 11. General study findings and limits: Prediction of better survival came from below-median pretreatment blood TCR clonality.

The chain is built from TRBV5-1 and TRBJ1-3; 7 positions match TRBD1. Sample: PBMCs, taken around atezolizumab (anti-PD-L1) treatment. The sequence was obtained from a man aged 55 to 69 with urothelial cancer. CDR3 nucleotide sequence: TGCGCCAGCAGCCGTACCACAGGGGTGGGGAACACCATATATTTT. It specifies CASSRTTGVGNTIYF.